What follows is one T cell receptor (beta chain) and its context. The antigen remains undetermined. The CDR3 is 13 residues long. V lost 4 bases and J lost 0, with 4 bases in between. Germline V CDR1 and CDR2: SGHTA, FQGNSA. This sample was included in a study of T cell responses to AZD1222 COVID-19 vaccine. TCRdb's copy holds only in-frame clones and misses some; the assay was immunoSEQ multiplex PCR. The table records over 90,000 clones, roughly 84% of them present only once. Study observations and caveats: Epitopes outside B.1.351 and B.1.1.7 mutated regions reportedly drew nearly half of spike TCRs. Two AZD1222 administrations were followed by greater Spike-specific TCR breadth and depth. Mostly white British, mostly female donors; authors suggested clonal diversity may be underestimated.

This sample comprised peripheral blood, obtained on day 0 of AZD1222 vaccination. The source is an adult in good health. This chain uses TRBV7-2 with TRBJ1-3; D is undetermined. CDR3 sequence (DNA): TGTGCCAGCAGCTACGACTCTGGAAACACCATATATTTT. This sequence encodes CASSYDSGNTIYF.